Listed below are T cell receptor beta chains from one sample, sequenced in a study of blood T cell repertoires in COVID-19. TCRdb's copy holds only in-frame clones and misses some; the assay was immunoSEQ multiplex PCR. The profile shows roughly 670,000 clones, over 80% of them singletons. Sequences were obtained from peripheral blood. Every receptor here comes from a woman between 18 and 29 years old with acute or convalescent COVID-19. CDR3s include the opening cysteine and the closing phenylalanine or tryptophan. The order of the fields is J gene, V gene, clone size, D gene, CDR3 protein, CDR3 DNA. The D gene is left open where the match is weak. Clone size appears in some rows only: once, few, many, or a class for an expanded clone.

>TRBJ1-5|TRBV3-1/TRBV3-2|.|TRBD1
CASSQGLPQGANQPQHF
TGTGCCAGCAGCCAGGGTCTCCCTCAGGGGGCGAATCAGCCCCAGCATTTT
>TRBJ1-1|TRBV29-1|few|.
CSGGLPYTNTEAFF
TGCAGCGGGGGGCTTCCGTACACGAACACTGAAGCTTTCTTT
>TRBJ1-4|TRBV7-8|.|TRBD1
CASSLRQGGEKLFF
TGTGCCAGCAGCCTACGACAGGGCGGGGAAAAACTGTTTTTT
>TRBJ2-1|TRBV6-5|.|TRBD2
CASRSGGAYNEQFF
TGTGCCAGCCGGAGCGGGGGGGCTTACAATGAGCAGTTCTTC
>TRBJ1-5|TRBV5-1|.|.
CASSLAGVSNQPQHF
TGCGCCAGCAGCTTGGCGGGGGTTAGCAATCAGCCCCAGCATTTT
>TRBJ1-2|TRBV12-3/TRBV12-4|.|TRBD1
CASSLDRDYGYTF
TGTGCCAGCAGTCTAGACAGGGACTATGGCTACACCTTC
>TRBJ1-1|TRBV6-5|.|.
CASSRDTRGEAFF
TGTGCCAGCAGTCGGGACACCCGGGGTGAAGCTTTCTTT
>TRBJ1-2|TRBV4-1|.|TRBD1
CASSQVKSGGAGYGYTF
TGCGCCAGCAGCCAGGTAAAATCAGGGGGCGCAGGCTATGGCTACACCTTC
>TRBJ1-1|TRBV9|.|TRBD1
CASSIRTGGSNTEAFF
TGTGCCAGCAGCATCCGGACAGGGGGCAGCAACACTGAAGCTTTCTTT
>TRBJ1-2|TRBV11-2|.|.
CASSPSGALGDGYTF
TGTGCCAGCAGCCCCTCAGGGGCGCTGGGGGATGGCTACACCTTC
>TRBJ2-3|TRBV7-8|.|TRBD1
CASSLLAGGTDTQYF
TGTGCCAGCAGCTTGTTGGCAGGGGGAACAGATACGCAGTATTTT
>TRBJ1-2|TRBV24-1|.|TRBD1
CATSDPGQGSSYGYTF
TGTGCCACCAGTGATCCCGGACAGGGTTCGAGCTATGGCTACACCTTC
>TRBJ2-3|TRBV6-4|.|.
CASSELAGSTDTQYF
TGTGCCAGCAGTGAACTGGCGGGGAGCACAGATACGCAGTATTTT
>TRBJ1-1|TRBV19|.|TRBD1
CASSFRTGHTEAFF
TGTGCCAGTAGTTTTCGGACAGGGCACACTGAAGCTTTCTTT
>TRBJ2-1|TRBV19|.|.
CASSIDGTPSWYGRIPEQFF
TGTGCCAGTAGTATAGACGGGACTCCTAGCTGGTACGGCCGAATTCCAGAGCAGTTCTTC
>TRBJ2-2|TRBV10-3|few|.
CAISPGETGELFF
TGTGCCATCTCCCCAGGGGAGACCGGGGAGCTGTTTTTT
>TRBJ1-2|TRBV3-1/TRBV3-2|.|.
CASSQTQGYYGYTF
TGTGCCAGCAGCCAAACACAGGGCTACTATGGCTACACCTTC
>TRBJ2-5|TRBV6-6|.|TRBD1
CASSSGQGETQYF
TGTGCCAGCAGCTCAGGACAGGGGGAGACCCAGTACTTC
>TRBJ2-3|TRBV6-5|.|TRBD2
CASRAGGGTDTQYF
TGTGCCAGCAGAGCTGGGGGGGGAACAGATACGCAGTATTTT
>TRBJ2-7|TRBV7-9|.|.
CASSHPDTPIYEQYF
TGTGCCAGCAGTCATCCAGATACCCCCATATACGAGCAGTACTTC
>TRBJ1-1|TRBV30|.|.
CASRGNTEAFF
TGTGCCTCCCGGGGGAACACTGAAGCTTTCTTT
>TRBJ1-1|TRBV30|.|.
CAWRAETAMPNTEAFF
TGTGCCTGGAGGGCCGAGACAGCCATGCCGAACACTGAAGCTTTCTTT
>TRBJ2-7|TRBV5-6|.|TRBD1
CASSPGDSDPSYEQYF
TGTGCCAGCAGCCCCGGGGACAGTGACCCCTCCTACGAGCAGTACTTC
>TRBJ1-1|TRBV6-5|once|TRBD1
CASSWGQGMNTEAFF
TGTGCCAGCAGTTGGGGACAGGGGATGAACACTGAAGCTTTCTTT
>TRBJ1-1|TRBV6-5|once|.
CASSYSRLAGPEAFF
TGTGCCAGCAGTTACTCGAGGTTAGCAGGGCCAGAAGCTTTCTTT
>TRBJ2-7|TRBV11-3|.|TRBD2
CASSPGGGPDEQYF
TGTGCCAGCAGCCCAGGCGGGGGGCCCGACGAGCAGTACTTC
>TRBJ1-2|TRBV5-6|.|.
CASSLGAGEYYGYTF
TGTGCCAGCAGCTTAGGGGCAGGGGAGTATTATGGCTACACCTTC
>TRBJ1-4|TRBV20-1|.|.
CSASVPYRKRTGRVGSDEKLFF
TGCAGTGCTAGTGTTCCATACCGGAAGAGAACAGGGAGGGTTGGTTCGGATGAAAAACTGTTTTTT
>TRBJ2-7|TRBV19|.|TRBD2
CASSARGTREQYF
TGTGCCAGTAGTGCGCGGGGGACTAGGGAGCAGTACTTC
>TRBJ2-2|TRBV6-5|.|TRBD2
CASRLAGGGPGELFF
TGTGCCAGCCGGTTGGCCGGGGGGGGGCCCGGGGAGCTGTTTTTT
>TRBJ1-1|TRBV5-6|.|.
CASSLELGRVNTEAFF
TGTGCCAGCAGCTTGGAATTGGGCAGGGTGAACACTGAAGCTTTCTTT
>TRBJ1-1|TRBV19|.|TRBD1
CASSIDPGQGIMNTEAFF
TGTGCCAGTAGTATAGATCCGGGACAGGGAATCATGAACACTGAAGCTTTCTTT
>TRBJ1-1|TRBV6-5|once|TRBD1
CASSYFRDRGVAEAFF
TGTGCCAGCAGTTACTTCCGGGACAGGGGCGTTGCTGAAGCTTTCTTT
>TRBJ2-1|TRBV7-2|.|.
CASSLAARSGEQFF
TGTGCCAGCAGCTTAGCGGCCCGCTCGGGTGAGCAGTTCTTC
>TRBJ2-2|TRBV24-1|once|.
CATSRSAGELFF
TGTGCCACCAGTCGATCGGCCGGGGAGCTGTTTTTT
>TRBJ1-3|TRBV4-1|.|.
CASSHAGNSGNTIYF
TGCGCCAGCAGCCACGCAGGGAACTCTGGAAACACCATATATTTT
>TRBJ2-2|TRBV29-1|.|.
CSVDNYTGSGELFF
TGCAGCGTTGATAACTACACCGGGTCCGGGGAGCTGTTTTTT
>TRBJ1-2|TRBV6-1|many|.
CASSEMVGANYGYTF
TGTGCCAGCAGTGAAATGGTCGGGGCTAACTATGGCTACACCTTC
>TRBJ1-5|TRBV5-6|.|.
CASSLYLNLQPQHF
TGTGCCAGCAGCCTCTACCTGAATTTGCAGCCCCAGCATTTT
>TRBJ2-3|TRBV28|.|TRBD2
CASSSLAGLSTDTQYF
TGTGCCAGCAGTTCCCTAGCGGGGCTCAGCACAGATACGCAGTATTTT
>TRBJ1-4|TRBV20-1|.|.
CSASLQGGDREKLFF
TGCAGTGCTAGTCTGCAGGGTGGGGATCGTGAAAAACTGTTTTTT